This section outlines one T cell receptor beta chain sequence together with its context. Its target is not known. Per the germline V gene, CDR1 is SGHAT and CDR2 is FQNNGV. The ends were cut back, 5 bases at V and 3 bases at J, with 10 bases in the middle. The CDR3 is 13 amino acids. This record belongs to a study of cytomegalovirus exposure and HLA in healthy donors. Measured with immunoSEQ multiplex PCR; TCRdb has only the in-frame clones, and not every one. The table includes 95,000 to 150,000 clones, around 87% detected once. General observations from the study: The tendency of first-cohort TCR clusters to co-occur in the 110 or so validation repertoires emerged from a later analysis. Associated with cytomegalovirus, according to the listing, were around 160 TCR beta chains.

This receptor was taken from a woman between 18 and 30 years old in good health and CMV-seropositive. The V and J genes are TRBV11-2 and TRBJ1-2; D unresolved. The source material was PBMCs. The CDR3, as DNA: TGTGCCAGCAGCCCCGGGGTAGACTATGGCTACACCTTC. Amino acids: CASSPGVDYGYTF.